The 13 T cell receptor beta chains reported below all come from one sample, sequenced in a study of blood T cell repertoires in COVID-19. Produced via immunoSEQ multiplex PCR; TCRdb's table is partial and in-frame only. The sample shows over 250,000 clones, more than 85% of them seen only once. The sample consisted of peripheral blood. Receptors originate from a woman aged 25 to 39 with COVID-19, enrolled during active disease.

The chain recombines TRBV2 with TRBJ2-5, with 11 bases matching TRBD1. The V gene's germline CDR1 is SNHLY and CDR2 FYNNEI. Trimming at V came to 4 bases and at J to 4 bases, leaving 14 bases not matched to a gene. The CDR3 covers 18 residues. CDR3 region: CASSATNPGTGGRETQYF. CDR3 coding DNA: TGTGCCAGCAGTGCAACTAATCCCGGGACAGGGGGGAGAGAGACCCAGTACTTC.

This chain connects TRBV7-9 to TRBJ1-1; a weak D match, TRBD1 (5 bases). Trimming took 4 bases from V and 0 from J, leaving 9 bases between them. The CDR3 runs to 14 residues. CDR1 and CDR2 from the germline V gene are SEHNR and FQNEAQ (reference sequence). CDR3 bases: TGTGCCAGCAGCTCTACACAGGTGAACACTGAAGCTTTCTTT. Amino acids: CASSSTQVNTEAFF.

This chain connects TRBV19 to TRBJ1-5, with D possibly being TRBD1 (6 bases). The CDR3 contains 17 residues. Germline V gene lookup returns CDR1 LNHDA and CDR2 SQIVND (reference sequence). V was trimmed by 2 bases and J by 1 base, leaving 15 bases between them. The CDR3 coding sequence is TGTGCCAGTAGTATACGAGGTGGGCAGGGGAGCAATCAGCCCCAGCATTTT. As protein: CASSIRGGQGSNQPQHF.

The chain joins TRBV5-1 to TRBJ1-1, with D hard to call. The CDR3 spans 16 residues. V was cut by 1 base and J by 0 bases, with 13 bases left in between. In germline, CDR1 is SGHRS, CDR2 YFSETQ. CDR3 DNA sequence: TGCGCCAGCAGCTTGATGGGAGGAACCCTGAACACTGAAGCTTTCTTT. Protein product: CASSLMGGTLNTEAFF.

The sample holds one count of this clone. V usage is TRBV28 and J usage is TRBJ2-3, with 7 bases matching TRBD2. The V gene end was trimmed by 7 bases and the J gene end by 0 bases; junction bases not matched to a gene: 7. The germline CDR1 and CDR2 sequences are MDHEN and SYDVKM. This CDR3 has 15 residues. CDR3 protein: CASTLGGTSTDTQYF. The DNA for the CDR3 is TGTGCCAGCACCCTCGGGGGGACTAGCACAGATACGCAGTATTTT.

This clone was seen just once. The chain combines TRBV3-1 (or the pseudogene TRBV3-2) with TRBJ1-6; possible D gene TRBD1, 5 bases. Trimming took 0 bases from V and 8 from J, leaving 11 bases between them. Germline lookup yields CDR1 LGHDT and CDR2 YNNKEL (reference sequence). This CDR3 comprises 15 residues. The CDR3 region has the DNA TGTGCCAGCAGCCAAGAGTCGGACATATATTCACCCCTCCACTTT. This codes for CASSQESDIYSPLHF.

The chain combines TRBV6-5 with TRBJ2-1; TRBD2 matches 11 bases. CDR3 length: 14 residues. J lost 6 bases, V lost 8 bases, and 6 bases had no gene match. Germline CDR1 MNHEY, CDR2 SVGAGI. This CDR3 reads CASRGTSGSNEQFF. For the CDR3, the DNA is TGTGCCAGCCGGGGGACTAGCGGATCCAATGAGCAGTTCTTC.

This clone was observed a few times. The V and J genes are TRBV19 and TRBJ2-7; a weak D match, TRBD2 (5 bases). V shed 9 bases and J shed 12 bases, with 12 bases lying between them. Germline V lookup: CDR1 LNHDA, CDR2 SQIVND (reference sequence). The CDR3 runs 9 residues. The CDR3 spells CARDSQRYF. The CDR3 DNA reads TGTGCCAGGGACTCCCAGCGGTACTTC.

The chain uses TRBV27 and TRBJ1-5, with unresolved D. V was clipped by 2 bases and J by 4 bases, with 9 bases between them. This CDR3 spans 14 amino acids. Germline values: CDR1 MNHEY, CDR2 SMNVEV (reference sequence). In nucleotides, the CDR3 is TGTGCCAGCAGTTTACTGGCGGGAAATCAGCCCCAGCATTTT. This encodes CASSLLAGNQPQHF.

This chain joins TRBV25-1 and TRBJ1-4; unclear D gene. The CDR3 runs to 15 residues. Germline assignment: CDR1 MGHDK and CDR2 SYGVNS. Trimming cost V 2 bases and J 5 bases, with 12 bases left between them. The CDR3 DNA is TGTGCCAGCAGTGAAAGAAGAGCCCCAAATGAAAAACTGTTTTTT. As protein: CASSERRAPNEKLFF. The whole variable domain, filled in from reference TRBV25-1 and TRBJ1-4, reads EADIYQTPRYLVIGTGKKITLECSQTMGHDKMYWYQQDPGMELHLIHYSYGVNSTEKGDLSSESTVSRIRTEHFPLTLESARPSHTSQYLCASSERRAPNEKLFFGSGTQLSVL.

The chain links TRBV24-1 to TRBJ2-2; TRBD1 agrees at 7 bases. V was clipped by 10 bases and J by 3 bases; unmatched bases: 4. The CDR3 extends over 13 amino acids. The germline V gene encodes CDR1 KGHDR and CDR2 SFDVKD. CDR3 region: CATGTAYTGELFF. The CDR3 DNA follows: TGTGCCACGGGGACAGCTTACACCGGGGAGCTGTTTTTT.

The CDR3 DNA sequence: TGTGCCAGCAGCGTATCTGTGGGACAGACCGGGGAGCTGTTTTTT. This sequence encodes CASSVSVGQTGELFF. This sequence joins TRBV9 and TRBJ2-2, with TRBD1 matching over 7 bases. CDR1 and CDR2 (germline): SGDLS, YYNGEE. The trim removed 1 base at V and 5 bases at J, leaving 5 bases unmatched. The CDR3 is made up of 15 amino acids.

The chain joins TRBV29-1 to TRBJ1-1, with D hard to call. From germline, CDR1 is SQVTM and CDR2 ANQGSEA. Trimming pared 4 bases from V and 0 bases from J, leaving 9 bases between. The CDR3 runs to 13 residues. The CDR3 sequence is CSVVSEMNTEAFF. The CDR3 bases are TGCAGCGTTGTCTCGGAGATGAACACTGAAGCTTTCTTT.